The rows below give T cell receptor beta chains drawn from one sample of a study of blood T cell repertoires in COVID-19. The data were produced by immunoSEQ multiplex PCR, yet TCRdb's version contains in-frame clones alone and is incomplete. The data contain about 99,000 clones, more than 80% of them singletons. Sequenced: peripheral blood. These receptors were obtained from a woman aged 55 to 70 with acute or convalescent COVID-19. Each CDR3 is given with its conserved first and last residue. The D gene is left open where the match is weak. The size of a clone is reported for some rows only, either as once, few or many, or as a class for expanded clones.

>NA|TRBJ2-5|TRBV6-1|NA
TGTGCCAGCAGTGAAAGGGCAGGGCCGGAGACCCAGTACTTC
CASSERAGPETQYF
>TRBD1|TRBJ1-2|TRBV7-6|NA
TGTGCCAGCAGCTACCCCGGGACAGGGGTAACAGGCTACACCTTC
CASSYPGTGVTGYTF
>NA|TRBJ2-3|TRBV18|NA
TGTGCCAGCTCACCGCGGGACTCCCGAGGGACAGATACGCAGTATTTT
CASSPRDSRGTDTQYF
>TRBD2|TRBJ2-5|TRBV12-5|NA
TGTGCTAGTGGCCCTGGACTAGCGGGAGTCGGGGAGACCCAGTACTTC
CASGPGLAGVGETQYF
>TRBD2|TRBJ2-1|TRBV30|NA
TGTGCCTGGAGTGTGGGCGGGAGCAGTAGTAATGAGCAGTTCTTC
CAWSVGGSSSNEQFF
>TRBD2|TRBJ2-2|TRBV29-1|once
TGCAGCGTCGGGACTAGCGGGAGTTTTGCCGGGGAGCTGTTTTTT
CSVGTSGSFAGELFF
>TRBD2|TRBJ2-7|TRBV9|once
TGTGCCAGCAGCGTATCTCCCCGGACTAGCGGGTACGAGCAGTACTTC
CASSVSPRTSGYEQYF
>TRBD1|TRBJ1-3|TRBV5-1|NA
TGCGCCAGCAGCTTGAGGGGACAGGGACCTGGAAACACCATATATTTT
CASSLRGQGPGNTIYF
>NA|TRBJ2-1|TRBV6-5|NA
TGTGCCAGCAGGTATCTGGGGGGGCAATACAATGAGCAGTTCTTC
CASRYLGGQYNEQFF
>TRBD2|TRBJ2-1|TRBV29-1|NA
TGCAGCGTTGTCCTTTTCGAACGAGTAGCGGGAAATGAGCAGTTCTTC
CSVVLFERVAGNEQFF
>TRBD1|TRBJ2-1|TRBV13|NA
TGTGCCAGCAGCCCGGGACAGGCGTATGAGCAGTTCTTC
CASSPGQAYEQFF
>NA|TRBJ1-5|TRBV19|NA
TGTGCCAGTAGTATAGGGCCCCTATGGACAGCTAGCAATCAGCCCCAGCATTTT
CASSIGPLWTASNQPQHF
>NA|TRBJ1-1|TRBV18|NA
TGTGCCAGCTCACAGTTGGGACTGAATATGAACACTGAAGCTTTCTTT
CASSQLGLNMNTEAFF
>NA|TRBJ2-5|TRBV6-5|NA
TGTGCCAGCAGCGTCAGGGTACTACTTGGGGAGACCCAGTACTTC
CASSVRVLLGETQYF
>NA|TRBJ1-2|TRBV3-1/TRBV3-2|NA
TGTGCCAGCAGCCAAGTAAGGGGGGGCGATGGCTACACCTTC
CASSQVRGGDGYTF
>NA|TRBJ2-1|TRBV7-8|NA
TGTGCCAGCAGACCAGGACTGGGCGGGAATGAGCAGTTCTTC
CASRPGLGGNEQFF
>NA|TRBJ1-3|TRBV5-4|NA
TGTGCCAGCAGCCCCCAGGGTTCTGGAAACACCATATATTTT
CASSPQGSGNTIYF
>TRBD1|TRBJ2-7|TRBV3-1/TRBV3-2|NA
TGTGCCAGCAGCCACACCGGGACAGGGGGGGACGAGCAGTACTTC
CASSHTGTGGDEQYF